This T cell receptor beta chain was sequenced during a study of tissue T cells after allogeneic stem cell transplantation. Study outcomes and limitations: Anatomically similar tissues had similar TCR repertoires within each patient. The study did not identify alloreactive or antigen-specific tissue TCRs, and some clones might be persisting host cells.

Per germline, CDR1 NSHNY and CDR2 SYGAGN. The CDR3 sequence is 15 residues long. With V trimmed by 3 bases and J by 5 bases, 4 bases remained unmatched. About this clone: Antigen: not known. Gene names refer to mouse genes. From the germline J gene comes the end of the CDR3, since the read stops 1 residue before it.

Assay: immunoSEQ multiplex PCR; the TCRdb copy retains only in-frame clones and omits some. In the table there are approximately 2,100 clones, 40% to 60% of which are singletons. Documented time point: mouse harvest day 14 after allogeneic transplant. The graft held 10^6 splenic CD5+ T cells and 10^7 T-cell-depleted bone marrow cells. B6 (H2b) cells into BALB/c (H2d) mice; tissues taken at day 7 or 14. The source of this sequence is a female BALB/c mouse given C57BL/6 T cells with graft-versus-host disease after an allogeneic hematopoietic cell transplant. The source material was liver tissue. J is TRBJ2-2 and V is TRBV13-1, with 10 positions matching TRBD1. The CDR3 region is CASSGGQGLTGQLYF. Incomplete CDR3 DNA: TGTGCCAGCAGTGGGGGACAGGGGTTGACCGGGCAGCTCTAC.